This TCR beta chain was sequenced during a study of tumor-infiltrating lymphocytes in primary liver carcinoma. Priming with a constant-region primer yielded TCR beta cDNA from 400 to 500 ng total RNA. ARM-PCR was slightly modified, and three nested multiplex PCR rounds with it gave rise to the TCR beta libraries. It was with TRBV1-TRBV30 forward primers and a C-beta reverse primer that the first two PCR rounds were run, at around 11 cycles each. TCRdb called the multiplex PCR reads again in MiXCR, with one record for every CDR3 protein. This table holds over 35,000 distinct CDR3 sequences, roughly 74% found once. Bulk tissue was left unsorted, and RNA and DNA were co-extracted from 20-30 mg of it. Concerning this clonotype: The target antigen is unknown. At one end, the junction sequence differs from germline, possibly due to a read error.

Study results and limitations: It was tumor-adjacent and tumor-blood pairs that overlapped less than tumor region pairs did.

CDR1 and CDR2 (germline): MNHEY, SVGAGI. This CDR3 is 11 amino acids long. The sample taken for sequencing was liver tumor tissue from sampling region 4. This sample's subset: tumor region T4, right-lateral pole. This TCR came from a man in his forties with primary liver carcinoma and hepatitis B virus infection. This chain links TRBV6-5 with TRBJ2-7; unclear D gene. The CDR3 nucleotides are TGTGCGAGCAGTTCGGGTCGCGAGCAATGCTTC. This gives the protein CASSSGREQCF.